Following are 26 T cell receptor beta chains from one sample sequenced in a study of identical twins. One entry per CDR3 protein, called by TCRdb with MiXCR from the 5' RACE reads. This sample has around 490,000 distinct CDR3 sequences, with approximately 16% found just once. A further study also used this sample, focusing on yellow fever vaccine responses in identical twins.

The specimen sequenced was CD4+ T cells sorted from blood. Receptors originate from a woman under 30 in good health.

This chain uses TRBV18 with TRBJ2-1; D is unresolved. This CDR3 is 13 amino acids long. Germline V gene lookup returns CDR1 KGHSH and CDR2 LQKENI. Trimming cost V 3 bases and J 4 bases, with 7 bases left between them. The DNA for the CDR3 is TGTGCCAGCTCACCCAGACGGTACAATGAGCAGTTCTTC. It specifies CASSPRRYNEQFF.

The sample holds a few counts of this clonotype. The CDR3 DNA follows: TGTGCCAGCAGCTACCGACAGGCCTTCTCCTACGAGCAGTACTTC. Its translation is CASSYRQAFSYEQYF. The rearrangement joins TRBV13 to TRBJ2-7; D is perhaps TRBD1 (6 bases). Trimming took off 4 bases at V and 0 bases at J, with 13 bases between the two ends. The CDR3 loop spans 15 amino acids. Germline values: CDR1 PRHDT, CDR2 FYEKMQ (reference sequence). The full variable domain, its missing parts supplied by reference TRBV13 and TRBJ2-7, is AAGVIQSPRHLIKEKRETATLKCYPIPRHDTVYWYQQGPGQDPQFLISFYEKMQSDKGSIPDRFSAQQFSDYHSELNMSSLELGDSALYFCASSYRQAFSYEQYFGPGTRLTVT.

This chain joins TRBV9 and TRBJ1-2; 7 nucleotides line up with TRBD1. The CDR3 contains 17 residues. Losses at the gene ends were 4 bases for V and 7 bases for J; bases not matched to a gene: 19. The germline gives CDR1 SGDLS, CDR2 YYNGEE. In DNA form, the CDR3 reads TGTGCCAGCAGCCCCAGACAGGGAATAGGGCTTTCAGGTGGCTACACCTTC. Protein product: CASSPRQGIGLSGGYTF.

This clonotype was recorded a few times. The chain employs TRBV28 and TRBJ2-1; D call uncertain. Germline V CDR1 and CDR2: MDHEN, SYDVKM. The CDR3 totals 12 residues. V was pared by 1 base and J by 10 bases, with 8 bases between. The CDR3 DNA reads as TGTGCCAGCAGTTTATCCCATAGGGAGCAGTTCTTC. Protein sequence: CASSLSHREQFF.

The chain is built from TRBV11-3 and TRBJ2-7; no definite D call. This CDR3 is 11 amino acids long. Trimming pared 8 bases from V and 3 bases from J, leaving 8 bases between. The germline gives CDR1 SGHNT, CDR2 YENEEA. This CDR3 reads CASGWDYEQYF. CDR3 bases: TGTGCCAGCGGGTGGGACTACGAGCAGTACTTC.

CDR3 amino acids: CASSRSGGYYNEQFF. The CDR3, as DNA: TGTGCCAGCAGCCGGAGCGGGGGATACTACAATGAGCAGTTCTTC. The genes are TRBV6-1 and TRBJ2-1, with 8 bases matching TRBD2. Germline loops: CDR1 MNHNS, CDR2 SASEGT. Unmatched junction bases numbered 7, after V lost 6 bases and J lost 3 bases. CDR3 length equals 15 residues.

This clonotype was picked up a small number of times. This chain links TRBV7-6 with TRBJ2-5; TRBD1 matches at 8 bases. Germline V gene sequence: CDR1 SGHVS, CDR2 FNYEAQ. V lost 3 bases to trimming and J lost 5 bases; unmatched junction nucleotides: 2. CDR3 length: 13 residues. The chain's CDR3 is CASSLTGAETQYF. The CDR3 DNA is TGTGCCAGCAGCTTGACAGGGGCGGAGACCCAGTACTTC. Looking up the rest from reference TRBV7-6 and TRBJ2-5 gives the full variable domain: GAGVSQSPRYKVTKRGQDVALRCDPISGHVSLYWYRQALGQGPEFLTYFNYEAQQDKSGLPNDRFSAERPEGSISTLTIQRTEQRDSAMYRCASSLTGAETQYFGPGTRLLVL.

The chain joins TRBV5-1 to TRBJ2-2, with 9 bases matching TRBD2. This CDR3 has 18 amino acids. The germline V gene encodes CDR1 SGHRS and CDR2 YFSETQ. Losses at the gene ends were 1 base for V and 6 bases for J; bases not matched to a gene: 13. For the CDR3, the DNA is TGCGCCAGCAGCTTGTGGACTAGCGATATCATTGGGGCCGGGGAGCTGTTTTTT. Translating gives CASSLWTSDIIGAGELFF. The full variable domain, its missing parts supplied by reference TRBV5-1 and TRBJ2-2, is KAGVTQTPRYLIKTRGQQVTLSCSPISGHRSVSWYQQTPGQGLQFLFEYFSETQRNKGNFPGRFSGRQFSNSRSEMNVSTLELGDSALYLCASSLWTSDIIGAGELFFGEGSRLTVL.

This clonotype was detected only a few times. This chain uses TRBV18 with TRBJ2-1, with TRBD2 matching 8 bases. The CDR3 totals 14 residues. In germline, CDR1 is KGHSH, CDR2 LQKENI. V was pared by 0 bases and J by 7 bases, with 2 bases of the junction left unmatched. The DNA for the CDR3 is TGTGCCAGCTCACCACCTTCGGGGGGGAATGAGCAGTTCTTC. Its translation is CASSPPSGGNEQFF.

This clonotype occurred a few times. The chain uses TRBV29-1 and TRBJ2-2; unclear D gene. This CDR3 comprises 12 residues. V shed 6 bases and J shed 1 base, with 6 bases lying between them. The germline gives CDR1 SQVTM, CDR2 ANQGSEA. CDR3: CSVDLNTGELFF. The CDR3 DNA reads as TGCAGCGTAGACTTGAACACCGGGGAGCTGTTTTTT.

The J gene is TRBJ2-3, the V gene TRBV19, with D uncertain. V was pared by 6 bases and J by 4 bases, with 11 bases between. Germline V CDR1 and CDR2: LNHDA, SQIVND (reference sequence). This CDR3 has 13 amino acids. CDR3 region: CASRLLGSDTQYF. CDR3 DNA: TGTGCCAGTAGGCTCTTGGGGTCAGATACGCAGTATTTT.

The chain is built from TRBV12-3 or TRBV12-4 and TRBJ1-1, with D unresolved. V gave up 2 bases and J gave up 4 bases, with 11 bases separating them. The CDR3 is made up of 14 amino acids. The CDR3 sequence: CASSLRTAGTEAFF. The CDR3 nucleotides read TGTGCCAGCAGTTTAAGGACCGCTGGCACTGAAGCTTTCTTT.

Many counts were recorded for this clonotype. The chain is built from TRBV20-1 and TRBJ2-5; 7 bases line up with TRBD1. The CDR3 is 14 residues long. The trim removed 7 bases at V and 2 bases at J, leaving 10 bases unmatched. Germline V lookup: CDR1 DFQATT, CDR2 SNEGSKA (reference sequence). The CDR3 protein is CSVRGTVRQETQYF. CDR3 DNA sequence: TGCAGTGTTCGAGGGACAGTCCGTCAAGAGACCCAGTACTTC.

CDR3 sequence reads: CSVATGMETQYF. The DNA for the CDR3 is TGCAGCGTAGCTACAGGGATGGAGACCCAGTACTTC. The J gene is TRBJ2-5, the V gene TRBV29-1; tentatively, D is TRBD1 (6 bases). The V end lost 6 bases, the J end lost 5 bases, and 13 bases lay between the germline ends. Germline values: CDR1 SQVTM, CDR2 ANQGSEA. The CDR3 totals 12 residues.

Concerning this clonotype: Relative to the germline gene, one junction end is altered; a read error may explain this. This chain connects TRBV2 to TRBJ2-1; 11 nucleotides match TRBD2. The CDR3 covers 18 residues. Germline V gives CDR1 SNHLY, CDR2 FYNNEI. CDR3: CACSLLSSGGVLGNEQFF. In DNA, the CDR3 is TGTGCCTGCAGTTTATTGAGTAGCGGGGGGGTCCTGGGCAATGAGCAGTTCTTC.

A few counts support this clonotype. V and J are TRBV4-1 and TRBJ1-5, with D maybe TRBD1 (5 bases). The CDR3 is made up of 17 amino acids. Trimming pared 1 base from V and 4 bases from J, leaving 17 bases between. The germline CDR1 and CDR2 sequences are MGHRA and YSYEKL. CDR3 loop: CASSQGLRGGGNQPQHF. CDR3 coding DNA: TGCGCCAGCAGCCAAGGTCTTAGGGGCGGGGGGAATCAGCCCCAGCATTTT.

V usage is TRBV9 and J usage is TRBJ2-3; D may correspond to TRBD1 or TRBD2 (5 bases each). This CDR3 is 16 amino acids long. Germline CDR1 SGDLS, CDR2 YYNGEE. V was shortened by 0 bases and J by 2 bases, with 13 bases between the two germline ends. CDR3 sequence reads: CASSVDGTGLTDTQYF. CDR3 coding DNA: TGTGCCAGCAGCGTAGATGGTACAGGACTCACAGATACGCAGTATTTT.

The chain is built from TRBV20-1 and TRBJ2-1; the D is unclear. Germline CDR1 DFQATT, CDR2 SNEGSKA (reference sequence). The V and J ends lost 3 bases and 5 bases respectively, with 14 bases between them. This CDR3 has 14 residues. Here the CDR3 reads CSARSSGRNNEQFF. CDR3 in DNA: TGCAGTGCTAGGTCCTCTGGAAGAAACAATGAGCAGTTCTTC.

This clonotype came up many times. This chain joins TRBV3-1 and TRBJ1-1; TRBD1 matches 7 bases. With 1 base clipped from V and 5 bases from J, the junction kept 10 bases outside the gene matches. The CDR3 is made up of 16 amino acids. Germline CDR1 reads LGHDT; CDR2 reads YNNKEL (reference sequence). The CDR3 reads CASSQVAGTAGTEAFF. In DNA, the CDR3 is TGTGCCAGCAGCCAAGTAGCCGGGACAGCGGGGACTGAAGCTTTCTTT. The entire variable domain, with the rest obtained from reference TRBV3-1 and TRBJ1-1, is as follows: DTAVSQTPKYLVTQMGNDKSIKCEQNLGHDTMYWYKQDSKKFLKIMFSYNNKELIINETVPNRFSPKSPDKAHLNLHINSLELGDSAVYFCASSQVAGTAGTEAFFGQGTRLTVV.

V and J are TRBV9 and TRBJ2-3; 10 bases fit TRBD2. Germline CDR1 SGDLS, CDR2 YYNGEE. The CDR3 extends over 16 amino acids. V shed 4 bases, J shed 2 bases, and the junction held 7 bases outside the gene matches. The CDR3 spells CASSSPGLANTDTQYF. The CDR3 DNA follows: TGTGCCAGCAGCAGTCCGGGACTAGCGAACACAGATACGCAGTATTTT.

This clonotype was counted a few times. The V call is TRBV10-3, the J call TRBJ2-1; D might be TRBD2 (6 bases). Germline V gene data show CDR1 as ENHRY and CDR2 as SYGVKD. Trimming stripped 7 bases from V and 10 bases from J, with 14 bases between. CDR3 length: 12 amino acids. CDR3 coding DNA: TGTGCCATCACTCGCGGGGCTGAGGAGCAGTTCTTC. Translation: CAITRGAEEQFF.

The chain links TRBV19 to TRBJ2-5; D unresolved. Per the germline V gene, CDR1 is LNHDA and CDR2 is SQIVND (reference sequence). V gave up 5 bases and J gave up 3 bases, with 13 bases separating them. The CDR3 runs to 14 residues. CDR3: CASSPYGGKETQYF. CDR3 nucleotides: TGTGCCAGTAGTCCCTACGGCGGTAAAGAGACCCAGTACTTC.

This clonotype has just a few counts. This sequence joins TRBV12-3 or TRBV12-4 and TRBJ2-2; 14 positions agree with TRBD2. The V segment lost 5 bases and the J segment 6 bases; nucleotides outside the gene matches: 2. The CDR3 contains 15 residues. The CDR3 DNA reads as TGTGCCAGCAGTGTGGGACTAGCGGGAGCCGGGGAGCTGTTTTTT. It translates to CASSVGLAGAGELFF.

The sample holds a few counts of this clonotype. The V gene is TRBV6-1, the J gene TRBJ2-3, with TRBD2 matching over 7 bases. After removal of 7 bases from V and 2 bases from J, the junction contained 6 bases not matched to a gene. The CDR3 length is 14 residues. The germline V gene has CDR1 MNHNS and CDR2 SASEGT. The CDR3 spells CASKAGPHTDTQYF. DNA for the CDR3: TGTGCCAGCAAAGCGGGACCACACACAGATACGCAGTATTTT.

Turning to this clonotype: A much larger clonotype is one base distant, so this may be a read error. The rearrangement links TRBV20-1 to TRBJ2-3, with 14 bases lining up with TRBD2. CDR1 is DFQATT, CDR2 SNEGSKA, per germline (reference sequence). The CDR3 totals 16 residues. The CDR3, as DNA: TGCTGTGCTCCTGGACTAGCGGGGGGCCGGGCAGATACGCAGTATTTT. Its translation: CCAPGLAGGRADTQYF.

The rearrangement joins TRBV3-1 to TRBJ2-7; D might be TRBD1 (6 bases). The CDR3 has 15 amino acids. Germline values: CDR1 LGHDT, CDR2 YNNKEL (reference sequence). The V and J ends lost 0 bases and 4 bases respectively, with 13 bases between them. CDR3 region: CASSQDGTSSYEQYF. CDR3 coding DNA: TGTGCCAGCAGCCAAGATGGGACAAGTTCTTACGAGCAGTACTTC.